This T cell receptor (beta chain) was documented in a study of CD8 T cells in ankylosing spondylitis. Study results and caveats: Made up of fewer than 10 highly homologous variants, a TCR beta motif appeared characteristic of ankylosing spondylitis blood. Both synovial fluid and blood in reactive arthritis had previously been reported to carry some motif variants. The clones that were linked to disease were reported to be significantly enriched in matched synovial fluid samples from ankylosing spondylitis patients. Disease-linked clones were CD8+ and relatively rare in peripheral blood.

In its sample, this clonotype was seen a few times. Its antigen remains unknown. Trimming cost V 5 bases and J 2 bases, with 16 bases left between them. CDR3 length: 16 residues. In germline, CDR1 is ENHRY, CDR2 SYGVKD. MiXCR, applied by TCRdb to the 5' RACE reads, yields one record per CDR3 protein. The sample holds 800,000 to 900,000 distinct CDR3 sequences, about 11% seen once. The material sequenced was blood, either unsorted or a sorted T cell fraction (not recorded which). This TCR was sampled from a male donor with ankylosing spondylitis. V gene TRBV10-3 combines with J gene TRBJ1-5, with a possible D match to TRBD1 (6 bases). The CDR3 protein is CAISTNPGDGNQPQHF. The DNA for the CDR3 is TGTGCCATCAGTACTAACCCAGGGGACGGCAATCAGCCCCAGCATTTT.